These 28 T cell receptor beta chains were sequenced from one sample in a study of T cell responses to AZD1222 COVID-19 vaccine. Data came from immunoSEQ multiplex PCR; TCRdb stores just in-frame clones and leaves some out. The repertoire holds roughly 150,000 clones, with roughly 90% as singletons. The source was peripheral blood, collected on day 0 of AZD1222 vaccination. These receptor sequences come from an adult in good health.

The chain couples TRBV11-3 to TRBJ1-1, with 9 bases lining up with TRBD1. J gave up 4 bases and V 4 bases, and 1 base lay outside the gene matches. The CDR3 length is 13 residues. The germline V gene encodes CDR1 SGHNT and CDR2 YENEEA. CDR3 protein: CASSSQGATEAFF. CDR3 sequence (DNA): TGTGCCAGCAGCTCACAGGGGGCCACTGAAGCTTTCTTT.

J is TRBJ1-5 and V is TRBV5-1, with D possibly TRBD1 on 6 matching bases. CDR1 is SGHRS, CDR2 YFSETQ, per germline. CDR3 length: 14 residues. Between the trimmed V and J ends, which lost 1 base and 4 bases, there was a span of 9 bases. The CDR3 DNA follows: TGCGCCAGCAGCTTGAACAGGGTGAATCAGCCCCAGCATTTT. Encoded protein: CASSLNRVNQPQHF.

This clone was recorded once. V is TRBV7-2 and J is TRBJ2-2, with no clear D. The CDR3 sequence is 14 residues long. V lost 2 bases to trimming and J lost 6 bases, with 10 bases between them. Looked up from germline, CDR1 is SGHTA and CDR2 is FQGNSA. DNA for the CDR3: TGTGCCAGCAGCTTACCTGCGATGGCCGGGGAGCTGTTTTTT. Translated, it gives CASSLPAMAGELFF.

The V and J genes are TRBV11-1 and TRBJ2-5; the D gene is possibly TRBD1 (5 bases). Trimming stripped 4 bases from V and 2 bases from J, with 11 bases between. Germline assignment: CDR1 SGHAT and CDR2 FQDESV (reference sequence). The CDR3 extends over 14 amino acids. CDR3 nucleotides: TGTGCCAGCAGCTCCACCGACAGACAAGAGACCCAGTACTTC. Translating gives CASSSTDRQETQYF.

The V call is TRBV7-6, the J call TRBJ1-1, with D possibly TRBD1 on 5 matching bases. Germline assignment: CDR1 SGHVS and CDR2 FNYEAQ. This CDR3 spans 15 amino acids. The V end lost 6 bases, the J end lost 7 bases, and 21 bases lay between the germline ends. The CDR3: CASSPTGRLGGEAFF. The CDR3 bases are TGTGCCAGCAGTCCCACCGGCCGGCTTGGGGGTGAAGCTTTCTTT.

This clone was found a few times. The rearrangement links TRBV3-1 (or the pseudogene TRBV3-2) to TRBJ2-7; TRBD2 might be the D (5 bases). The CDR3 sequence is 14 residues long. Trimming removed 2 bases from V and 7 bases from J, with 15 bases in between. The germline CDR1 and CDR2 sequences are LGHDT and YNNKEL (reference sequence). The CDR3 reads CASSQPGLYTEQYF. CDR3 bases: TGTGCCAGCAGCCAACCAGGACTCTATACGGAGCAGTACTTC.

The rearrangement links TRBV27 to TRBJ1-5; 7 nucleotides align to TRBD1. The germline CDR1 and CDR2 sequences are MNHEY and SMNVEV (reference sequence). Trimming took 4 bases from V and 0 from J; bases not matched to a gene: 9. CDR3 length: 17 residues. The CDR3 nucleotides read TGTGCCAGCAGTTCCTCGACAGGGCTTTATAGCAATCAGCCCCAGCATTTT. It encodes CASSSSTGLYSNQPQHF.

This chain links TRBV9 with TRBJ1-2, with TRBD1 as a possible D gene (5 bases). CDR1 is SGDLS, CDR2 YYNGEE, per germline. This CDR3 contains 13 residues. Trimming pared 6 bases from V and 4 bases from J, leaving 13 bases between. The CDR3 DNA is TGTGCCAGCACCAGGGTTGAGGGCTATGGCTACACCTTC. This codes for CASTRVEGYGYTF.

The J gene is TRBJ2-2, the V gene TRBV18; 7 bases agree with TRBD1. The CDR3 contains 14 residues. Germline loops: CDR1 KGHSH, CDR2 LQKENI. J gave up 3 bases and V 3 bases, and 1 base lay outside the gene matches. The CDR3 reads CASSPGQYTGELFF. CDR3 nucleotide sequence: TGTGCCAGCTCACCGGGACAGTACACCGGGGAGCTGTTTTTT. Looking up the rest from reference TRBV18 and TRBJ2-2 gives the full variable domain: NAGVMQNPRHLVRRRGQEARLRCSPMKGHSHVYWYRQLPEEGLKFMVYLQKENIIDESGMPKERFSAEFPKEGPSILRIQQVVRGDSAAYFCASSPGQYTGELFFGEGSRLTVL.

V gene TRBV28 combines with J gene TRBJ1-3; TRBD1 agrees at 8 bases. This CDR3 comprises 14 residues. The germline V gene encodes CDR1 MDHEN and CDR2 SYDVKM. V shed 7 bases and J 2 bases; nucleotides not matched to a gene: 4. The CDR3 DNA is TGTGCCAGCACCGAGACAGGGGCTGGAAACACCATATATTTT. Protein sequence: CASTETGAGNTIYF. The full variable domain, its missing parts supplied by reference TRBV28 and TRBJ1-3, is DVKVTQSSRYLVKRTGEKVFLECVQDMDHENMFWYRQDPGLGLRLIYFSYDVKMKEKGDIPEGYSVSREKKERFSLILESASTNQTSMYLCASTETGAGNTIYFGEGSWLTVV.

The chain recombines TRBV11-3 with TRBJ2-7, with TRBD2 identical over 9 bases. The length of the CDR3 is 17 residues. CDR1 is SGHNT and CDR2 is YENEEA in the germline V gene. V lost 1 base and J lost 7; bases outside the gene matches: 14. CDR3 bases: TGTGCCAGCAGCTTAGGGATTGTGGTAGCGGGAGCTCAAGAGCAGTACTTC. It is translated as CASSLGIVVAGAQEQYF.

The chain employs TRBV7-3 and TRBJ2-3, with D unclear. Germline loops: CDR1 SGHTA, CDR2 FQGTGA. This CDR3 has 15 residues. V gave up 1 base and J gave up 0 bases, with 8 bases separating them. CDR3 region: CASSLRHTSTDTQYF. DNA of the CDR3: TGTGCCAGCAGCTTAAGGCATACTAGCACAGATACGCAGTATTTT.

V is TRBV7-2 and J is TRBJ2-7; 7 bases line up with TRBD1. This CDR3 has 14 amino acids. The V segment lost 5 bases and the J segment 0 bases; nucleotides outside the gene matches: 4. Germline lookup yields CDR1 SGHTA and CDR2 FQGNSA. For the CDR3, the DNA is TGTGCCAGCAGCCCGGCAGGGGGCTCCTACGAGCAGTACTTC. It yields the protein CASSPAGGSYEQYF. Full variable domain (outside the CDR3, taken from reference TRBV7-2 and TRBJ2-7): GAGVSQSPSNKVTEKGKDVELRCDPISGHTALYWYRQSLGQGLEFLIYFQGNSAPDKSGLPSDRFSAERTGGSVSTLTIQRTQQEDSAVYLCASSPAGGSYEQYFGPGTRLTVT.

This clone showed up just once. J is TRBJ2-4 and V is TRBV28; a weak D match, TRBD1 (6 bases). CDR1 is MDHEN and CDR2 is SYDVKM in the germline V gene. The CDR3 has 15 amino acids. V was trimmed by 4 bases and J by 1 base, leaving 11 bases between them. The CDR3, as DNA: TGTGCCAGCAGTTCCCCTACAGGGGCCAAAAACATTCAGTACTTC. It is translated as CASSSPTGAKNIQYF.

This chain connects TRBV28 to TRBJ1-4; D perhaps matches TRBD1 (5 bases). Germline values: CDR1 MDHEN, CDR2 SYDVKM. Trimming removed 7 bases from V and 4 bases from J, with 7 bases in between. This CDR3 is 12 amino acids long. Here the CDR3 reads CASKTVNEKLFF. CDR3 coding DNA: TGTGCCAGCAAGACAGTTAATGAAAAACTGTTTTTT.

The chain has TRBV28 and TRBJ2-5; 11 bases align to TRBD2. Germline V lookup: CDR1 MDHEN, CDR2 SYDVKM. CDR3 length: 18 residues. J was trimmed by 2 bases and V by 3 bases; bases with no gene match: 11. The CDR3 loop reads CASSFPIGTSGLQETQYF. CDR3 DNA: TGTGCCAGCAGTTTTCCCATTGGGACTAGCGGATTACAAGAGACCCAGTACTTC.

This clone was seen a single time. The rearrangement links TRBV18 to TRBJ2-2; tentative D call: TRBD1 (6 bases). Trimming removed 5 bases from V and 2 bases from J, with 12 bases in between. In germline, CDR1 is KGHSH, CDR2 LQKENI. The CDR3 contains 15 residues. The chain's CDR3 is CASSIRTDNTGELFF. The CDR3 DNA follows: TGTGCCAGCTCAATTAGGACAGACAACACCGGGGAGCTGTTTTTT.

CDR3 DNA sequence: TGTGCCAGCAGAGACCCTAGCGGGAGCTCCTACGAGCAGTACTTC. Residues: CASRDPSGSSYEQYF. This rearrangement joins TRBV5-5 to TRBJ2-7, with 10 nucleotides matching TRBD2. This CDR3 comprises 15 residues. Germline trimming cut 5 bases from V and 0 bases from J; bases unmatched to any gene: 5. CDR1 is SGHKS, CDR2 YYEKEE, per germline (reference sequence).

This chain links TRBV25-1 with TRBJ1-2; 7 bases are shared with TRBD1. Losses at the gene ends were 3 bases for V and 5 bases for J; bases not matched to a gene: 12. The germline V gene has CDR1 MGHDK and CDR2 SYGVNS. This CDR3 contains 16 residues. CDR3 sequence (DNA): TGTGCCAGCAGTGATGGAGTGGGACAGTCCTTATATGGCTACACCTTC. Amino acids: CASSDGVGQSLYGYTF.

The chain joins TRBV7-2 to TRBJ1-5; D may be TRBD1 (6 bases). Germline-derived CDR1 and CDR2 are SGHTA and FQGNSA. Trimming stripped 0 bases from V and 1 base from J, with 13 bases between. This CDR3 region has 17 residues. The CDR3 DNA sequence: TGTGCCAGCAGCTTAGCCCCACAGGGTTGGAGCAATCAGCCCCAGCATTTT. Its protein is CASSLAPQGWSNQPQHF.

The chain has TRBV2 and TRBJ2-1; no reliable D call. This CDR3 contains 12 residues. V gave up 4 bases and J gave up 8 bases, with 9 bases separating them. Germline V gives CDR1 SNHLY, CDR2 FYNNEI. The CDR3 DNA reads TGTGCCAGCAGTGGTAAAATCGATGAGCAGTTCTTC. Amino acids: CASSGKIDEQFF.

This clone showed up just once. This chain connects TRBV28 to TRBJ1-4; perhaps TRBD1 as D (5 bases). The CDR3 loop spans 15 amino acids. V gave up 2 bases and J gave up 7 bases, with 14 bases separating them. The germline V gene has CDR1 MDHEN and CDR2 SYDVKM. The DNA for the CDR3 is TGTGCCAGCAGTTTAGGAGGGGAGGGCGGTGAAAAACTGTTTTTT. Protein sequence: CASSLGGEGGEKLFF.

The chain carries TRBV4-3 and TRBJ2-7; D may be TRBD1 (5 bases). Germline CDR1 LGHNA, CDR2 YSLEER. This CDR3 comprises 15 residues. Trimming shortened V by 0 bases and J by 3 bases, and 12 bases separated the two germline ends. The CDR3 protein is CASSQDRAIHYEQYF. Written as DNA, the CDR3 is TGCGCCAGCAGCCAAGACAGGGCGATACACTACGAGCAGTACTTC.

The chain employs TRBV3-1 (or the pseudogene TRBV3-2) and TRBJ1-2, with a weak D call TRBD1 (5 bases). The V and J ends lost 4 bases and 5 bases respectively, with 14 bases between them. In germline, CDR1 is LGHDT, CDR2 YNNKEL (reference sequence). The CDR3 runs 14 residues. The CDR3 DNA reads TGTGCCAGCAGCCCCGGACGGGACCAGTATGGCTACACCTTC. Translating it yields CASSPGRDQYGYTF.

As for this clone: The sample has other DNA sequences that encode this CDR3 too. This chain connects TRBV19 to TRBJ2-7; 11 nucleotides agree with TRBD1. The CDR3 extends over 14 amino acids. Germline V lookup: CDR1 LNHDA, CDR2 SQIVND (reference sequence). The V segment lost 3 bases and the J segment 3 bases; nucleotides outside the gene matches: 1. CDR3 coding DNA: TGTGCCAGTAGTATTGGGACAGGGGGCTACGAGCAGTACTTC. It yields the protein CASSIGTGGYEQYF.

V and J are TRBV9 and TRBJ2-7; D is possibly TRBD2 (5 bases). Germline-derived CDR1 and CDR2 are SGDLS and YYNGEE. The CDR3 covers 14 residues. Trimming removed 2 bases at V and 6 bases at J, with 15 bases between. For the CDR3, the DNA is TGTGCCAGCAGCGTCAGATGGGAGACAAGCGAGCAGTACTTC. It specifies CASSVRWETSEQYF.

The chain recombines TRBV2 with TRBJ1-1; D perhaps matches TRBD1 (5 bases). Germline V CDR1 and CDR2: SNHLY, FYNNEI. CDR3 length: 14 residues. Trimming removed 1 base at V and 0 bases at J, with 6 bases between. CDR3 in DNA: TGTGCCAGCAGTGAAGGGGGACTGAACACTGAAGCTTTCTTT. Translation: CASSEGGLNTEAFF.

J is TRBJ2-3 and V is TRBV9, with 13 bases aligning to TRBD2. V trimming: 0 bases; J trimming: 7 bases; junction bases outside the gene matches: 8. CDR3 length equals 17 residues. Germline CDR1 reads SGDLS; CDR2 reads YYNGEE. The CDR3 nucleotides read TGTGCCAGCAGCGTAGAACTAGCGGGGGGGATGTCGAATACGCAGTATTTT. Its translation is CASSVELAGGMSNTQYF.